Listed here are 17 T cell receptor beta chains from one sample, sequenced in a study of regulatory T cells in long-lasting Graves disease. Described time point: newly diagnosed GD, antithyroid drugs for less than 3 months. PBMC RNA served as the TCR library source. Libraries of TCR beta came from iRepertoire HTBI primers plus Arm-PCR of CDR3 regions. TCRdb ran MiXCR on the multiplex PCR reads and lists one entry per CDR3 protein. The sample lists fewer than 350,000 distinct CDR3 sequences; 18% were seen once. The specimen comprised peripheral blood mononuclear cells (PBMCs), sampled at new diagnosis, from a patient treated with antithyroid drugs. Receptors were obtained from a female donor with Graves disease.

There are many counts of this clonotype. The chain's CDR3 is CASRPTGVEQYF. CDR3 in DNA: TGTGCCAGCAGGCCTACAGGGGTCGAGCAGTACTTC. The chain uses TRBV5-6 and TRBJ2-7; 7 bases match TRBD1. Germline V gives CDR1 SGHDT, CDR2 YYEEEE. Losses at the gene ends were 5 bases for V and 6 bases for J; bases not matched to a gene: 5. This CDR3 region has 12 residues.

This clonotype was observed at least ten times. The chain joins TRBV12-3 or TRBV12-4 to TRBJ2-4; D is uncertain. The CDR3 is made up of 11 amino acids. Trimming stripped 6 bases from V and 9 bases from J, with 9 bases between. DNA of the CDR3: TGTGCCAGCAGCCCAGGCGGCATTCAGTACTTC. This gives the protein CASSPGGIQYF.

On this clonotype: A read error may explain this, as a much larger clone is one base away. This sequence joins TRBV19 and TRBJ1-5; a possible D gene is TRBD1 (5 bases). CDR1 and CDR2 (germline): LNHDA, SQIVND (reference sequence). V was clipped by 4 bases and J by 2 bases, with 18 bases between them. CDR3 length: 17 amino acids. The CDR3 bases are TGTGCCAGTAGTAAAACACGGTCCGGAGGGGGCAATCAGCCCCAGCATTTT. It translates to CASSKTRSGGGNQPQHF.

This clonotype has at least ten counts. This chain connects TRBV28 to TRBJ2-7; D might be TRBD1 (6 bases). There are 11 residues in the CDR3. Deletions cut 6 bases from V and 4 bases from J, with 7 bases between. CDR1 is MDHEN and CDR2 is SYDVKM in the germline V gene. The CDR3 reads CASRTGYEQYF. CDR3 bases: TGTGCCAGCAGGACAGGATACGAGCAGTACTTC.

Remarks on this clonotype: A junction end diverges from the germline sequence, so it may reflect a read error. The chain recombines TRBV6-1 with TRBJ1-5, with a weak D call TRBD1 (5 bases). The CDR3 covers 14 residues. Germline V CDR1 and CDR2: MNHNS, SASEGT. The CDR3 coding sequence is TGCGCCAGCAGTGAGTCGGGGACCCCCCAGCCCCAGCATTTT. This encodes CASSESGTPQPQHF.

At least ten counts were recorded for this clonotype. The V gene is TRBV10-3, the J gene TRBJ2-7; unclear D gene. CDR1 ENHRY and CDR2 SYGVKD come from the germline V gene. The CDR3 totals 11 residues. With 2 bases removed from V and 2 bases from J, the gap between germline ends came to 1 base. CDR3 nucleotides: TGTGCCATCAGTGAGGCCTACGAGCAGTACTTC. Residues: CAISEAYEQYF.

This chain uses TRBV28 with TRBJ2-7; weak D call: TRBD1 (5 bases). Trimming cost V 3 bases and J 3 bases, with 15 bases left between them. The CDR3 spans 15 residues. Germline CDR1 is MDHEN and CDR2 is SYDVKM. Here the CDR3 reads CASSFGRAENYEQYF. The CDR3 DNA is TGTGCCAGCAGTTTCGGCAGGGCTGAGAACTACGAGCAGTACTTC. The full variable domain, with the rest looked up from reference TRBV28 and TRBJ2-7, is DVKVTQSSRYLVKRTGEKVFLECVQDMDHENMFWYRQDPGLGLRLIYFSYDVKMKEKGDIPEGYSVSREKKERFSLILESASTNQTSMYLCASSFGRAENYEQYFGPGTRLTVT.

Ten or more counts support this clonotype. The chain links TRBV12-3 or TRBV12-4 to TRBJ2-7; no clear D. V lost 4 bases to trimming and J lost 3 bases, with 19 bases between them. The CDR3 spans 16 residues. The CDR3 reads CASSSAASPTDYEQYF. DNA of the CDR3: TGTGCCAGCAGTTCCGCCGCCTCTCCCACAGACTACGAGCAGTACTTC.

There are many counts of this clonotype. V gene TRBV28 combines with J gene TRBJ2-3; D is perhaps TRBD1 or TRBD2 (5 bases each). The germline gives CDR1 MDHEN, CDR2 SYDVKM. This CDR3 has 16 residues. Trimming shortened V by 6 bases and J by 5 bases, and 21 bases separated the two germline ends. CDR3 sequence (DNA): TGTGCCAGCAGGGAAACCCCGAGCGGTGGGGGAGATACGCAGTATTTT. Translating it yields CASRETPSGGGDTQYF.

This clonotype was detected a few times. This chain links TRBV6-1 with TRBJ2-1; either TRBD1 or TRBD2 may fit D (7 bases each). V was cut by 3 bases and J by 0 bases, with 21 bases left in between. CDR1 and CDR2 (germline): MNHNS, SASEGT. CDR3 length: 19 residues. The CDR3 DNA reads TGTGCCAGCAGTGATATTTTCCCAGGGGGAGGGAGCTCCTACAATGAGCAGTTCTTC. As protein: CASSDIFPGGGSSYNEQFF.

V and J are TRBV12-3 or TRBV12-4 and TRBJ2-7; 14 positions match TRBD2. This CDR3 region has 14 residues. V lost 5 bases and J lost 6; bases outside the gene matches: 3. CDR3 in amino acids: CASSGTSGRSEQYF. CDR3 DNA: TGTGCCAGCAGTGGGACTAGCGGGAGAAGCGAGCAGTACTTC.

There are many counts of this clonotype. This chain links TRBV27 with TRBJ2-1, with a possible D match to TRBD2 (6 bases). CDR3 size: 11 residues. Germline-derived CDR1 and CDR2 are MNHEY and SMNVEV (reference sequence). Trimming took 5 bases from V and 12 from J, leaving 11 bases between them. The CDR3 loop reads CASSTGLLQFF. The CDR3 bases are TGTGCCAGCAGTACGGGACTTCTGCAGTTCTTC.

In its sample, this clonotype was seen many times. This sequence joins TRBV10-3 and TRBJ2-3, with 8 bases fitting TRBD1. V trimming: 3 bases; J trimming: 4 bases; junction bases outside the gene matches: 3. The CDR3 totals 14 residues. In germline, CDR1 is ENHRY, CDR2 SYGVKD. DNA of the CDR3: TGTGCCATCAGTGACAGGGGGCTCGCAGATACGCAGTATTTT. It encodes CAISDRGLADTQYF.

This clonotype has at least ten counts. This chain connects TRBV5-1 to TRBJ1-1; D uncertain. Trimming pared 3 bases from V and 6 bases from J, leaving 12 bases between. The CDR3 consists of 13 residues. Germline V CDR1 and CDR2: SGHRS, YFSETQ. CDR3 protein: CASSSEREAEAFF. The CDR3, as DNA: TGCGCCAGCAGCTCGGAAAGAGAGGCTGAAGCTTTCTTT.

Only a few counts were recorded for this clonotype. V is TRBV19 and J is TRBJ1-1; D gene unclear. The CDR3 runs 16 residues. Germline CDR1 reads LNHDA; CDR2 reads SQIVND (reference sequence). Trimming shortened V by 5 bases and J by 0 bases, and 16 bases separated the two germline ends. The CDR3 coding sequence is TGTGCCAGTAGTCCAAATCGGTGGATTATGAACACTGAAGCTTTCTTT. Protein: CASSPNRWIMNTEAFF.

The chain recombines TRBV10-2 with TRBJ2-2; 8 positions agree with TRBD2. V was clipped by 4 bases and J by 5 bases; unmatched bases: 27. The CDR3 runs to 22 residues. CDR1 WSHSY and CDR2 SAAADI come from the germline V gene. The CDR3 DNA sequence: TGCGCCAGCAGTGCAGGATCGCGACGGGGGCTAGGCGGGAGGAAAATGACCGGGGAGCTGTTTTTT. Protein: CASSAGSRRGLGGRKMTGELFF.

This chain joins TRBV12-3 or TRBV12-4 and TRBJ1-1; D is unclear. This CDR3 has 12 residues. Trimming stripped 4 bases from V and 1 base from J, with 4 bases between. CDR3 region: CASSWRNTEAFF. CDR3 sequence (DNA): TGTGCCAGCAGTTGGCGGAACACTGAAGCTTTCTTT.